One sample yielded the 15 T cell receptor beta chains listed below, sequenced in a study of T cells in Graves' hyperthyroidism and ophthalmopathy. The investigators amplified TCR beta CDR3 regions from RNA transcripts. HTBI primers drove first-round RT-PCR of the TCR CDR3. One entry per CDR3 protein, called by TCRdb with MiXCR from the multiplex PCR reads. The sample lists about 290,000 distinct CDR3 sequences; approximately 15% were seen once. Sequences were obtained from blood. These receptors were obtained from an older woman with Graves' ophthalmopathy.

The chain carries TRBV19 and TRBJ1-2; 7 bases line up with TRBD1. The CDR3 has 12 residues. V was clipped by 6 bases and J by 7 bases; unmatched bases: 5. CDR1 and CDR2 (germline): LNHDA, SQIVND (reference sequence). The CDR3, as DNA: TGTGCCAGTAGGGCAGGGGGTAGTGGCTACACCTTC. Translating it yields CASRAGGSGYTF.

This clonotype was recorded many times. The V gene is TRBV11-2, the J gene TRBJ2-3; the D gene could be TRBD1 or TRBD2 (5 bases each). This CDR3 region has 16 residues. Trimming stripped 5 bases from V and 4 bases from J, with 19 bases between. Per germline, CDR1 SGHAT and CDR2 FQNNGV. In DNA, the CDR3 is TGTGCCAGCAGCCAGATGATTGGGGCGGGTGCAGATACGCAGTATTTT. It is translated as CASSQMIGAGADTQYF.

This clonotype came up a few times. V usage is TRBV6-1 and J usage is TRBJ1-4; TRBD1 matches at 10 bases. The V segment lost 3 bases and the J segment 8 bases; nucleotides outside the gene matches: 9. Germline-derived CDR1 and CDR2 are MNHNS and SASEGT. The CDR3 is 16 amino acids. Written as DNA, the CDR3 is TGTGCCAGCAGTGAGCAGACCGGGACAGGGGACGAAAAACTGTTTTTT. Translated, it gives CASSEQTGTGDEKLFF.

At least ten counts were recorded for this clonotype. The chain uses TRBV28 and TRBJ1-1; perhaps TRBD1 as D (6 bases). The CDR3 consists of 12 residues. Germline assignment: CDR1 MDHEN and CDR2 SYDVKM. Trimming took off 5 bases at V and 8 bases at J, with 12 bases between the two ends. CDR3 in DNA: TGTGCCAGCAGTCCCCACAGGGTAGAAGCTTTCTTT. Its protein is CASSPHRVEAFF.

The rearrangement links TRBV18 to TRBJ2-7; 11 nucleotides agree with TRBD2. The CDR3 spans 14 residues. Trimming at V came to 8 bases and at J to 5 bases, leaving 8 bases not matched to a gene. Germline values: CDR1 KGHSH, CDR2 LQKENI. The CDR3 region is CASAKTSGNNEQYF. The DNA of the CDR3 is TGTGCCAGCGCTAAGACTAGCGGGAACAACGAGCAGTACTTC. The variable domain in full, with the rest retrieved from reference TRBV18 and TRBJ2-7, is NAGVMQNPRHLVRRRGQEARLRCSPMKGHSHVYWYRQLPEEGLKFMVYLQKENIIDESGMPKERFSAEFPKEGPSILRIQQVVRGDSAAYFCASAKTSGNNEQYFGPGTRLTVT.

This clonotype was counted a few times. This chain uses TRBV7-9 with TRBJ1-2; D is perhaps TRBD1 (5 bases). Germline V gene data show CDR1 as SEHNR and CDR2 as FQNEAQ (reference sequence). Trimming shortened V by 5 bases and J by 6 bases, and 13 bases separated the two germline ends. The length of the CDR3 is 13 residues. CDR3 sequence (DNA): TGTGCCAGCAGCCTCGGGGGGTCCCATGGCTACACCTTC. It translates to CASSLGGSHGYTF. Complete variable domain (other parts from reference TRBV7-9 and TRBJ1-2): DTGVSQNPRHKITKRGQNVTFRCDPISEHNRLYWYRQTLGQGPEFLTYFQNEAQLEKSRLLSDRFSAERPKGSFSTLEIQRTEQGDSAMYLCASSLGGSHGYTFGSGTRLTVV.

Comments on this clonotype: Given a much more abundant clone one base away, this may be a read error. The chain recombines TRBV6-1 with TRBJ2-1; 9 nucleotides match TRBD1. This CDR3 has 14 residues. Germline V CDR1 and CDR2: MNHNS, SASEGT. The V gene end was trimmed by 7 bases and the J gene end by 10 bases; junction bases not matched to a gene: 11. The CDR3 sequence: CASIGDRASYEQFF. The CDR3 DNA reads as TGTGCCAGCATAGGGGACAGGGCTTCCTACGAGCAGTTCTTC.

The table lists this clonotype with many counts. The chain is built from TRBV28 and TRBJ2-7; D gene uncertain. Trimming removed 6 bases at V and 2 bases at J, with 17 bases between. Germline lookup yields CDR1 MDHEN and CDR2 SYDVKM. This CDR3 is built from 15 residues. CDR3 sequence (DNA): TGTGCCAGCAGCCCCATAGAATTAAGAACCTACGAGCAGTACTTC. Residues: CASSPIELRTYEQYF.

This clonotype showed up many times. The chain combines TRBV7-2 with TRBJ2-5; D uncertain. This CDR3 spans 15 amino acids. V was cut by 2 bases and J by 5 bases, with 15 bases left in between. The V gene's germline CDR1 is SGHTA and CDR2 FQGNSA. The CDR3 loop reads CASSLNGPPGETQYF. In DNA, the CDR3 is TGTGCCAGCAGCTTAAACGGCCCCCCGGGCGAGACCCAGTACTTC.

This clonotype has a count of ten or more. This chain joins TRBV6-2 or TRBV6-3 and TRBJ2-5; TRBD1 matches at 8 bases. V shed 7 bases and J 2 bases; nucleotides not matched to a gene: 3. Germline V lookup: CDR1 MNHEY, CDR2 SVGEGT. The CDR3 runs 13 residues. CDR3 nucleotides: TGTGCCAGCATCAGGGGGCCTCAAGAGACCCAGTACTTC. Translated: CASIRGPQETQYF.

Many counts were recorded for this clonotype. The chain combines TRBV18 with TRBJ1-4; TRBD1 matches 7 bases. Germline loops: CDR1 KGHSH, CDR2 LQKENI. Trimming at V came to 4 bases and at J to 0 bases, leaving 5 bases not matched to a gene. The CDR3 sequence is 16 residues long. The CDR3 reads CASSQKTGATNEKLFF. The CDR3 nucleotides are TGTGCCAGCTCACAGAAAACAGGGGCAACTAATGAAAAACTGTTTTTT.

This clonotype was recorded many times. This chain uses TRBV14 with TRBJ2-3, with unresolved D. V lost 1 base to trimming and J lost 5 bases, with 7 bases between them. This CDR3 contains 13 residues. The V gene's germline CDR1 is SGHDN and CDR2 FVKESK. This chain's CDR3 is CASSQGFGDTQYF. The CDR3 nucleotides are TGTGCCAGCAGCCAAGGGTTTGGAGATACGCAGTATTTT.

This clonotype was observed many times. The chain employs TRBV7-3 and TRBJ2-2; 9 bases are shared with TRBD2. Germline assignment: CDR1 SGHTA and CDR2 FQGTGA. After removal of 5 bases from V and 4 bases from J, the junction contained 8 bases not matched to a gene. The CDR3 is 16 amino acids. CDR3: CASSAIAGAGTGELFF. The CDR3 nucleotides are TGTGCCAGCAGCGCCATAGCGGGAGCGGGCACCGGGGAGCTGTTTTTT.

This clonotype was seen at least ten times. The CDR3 sequence: CASSQVLLNGYTF. CDR3 DNA: TGCGCCAGCAGCCAAGTTCTACTTAATGGCTACACCTTC. V and J are TRBV4-1 and TRBJ1-2; D gene uncertain. In germline, CDR1 is MGHRA, CDR2 YSYEKL. The CDR3 extends over 13 amino acids. The ends were cut back, 1 base at V and 6 bases at J, with 9 bases in the middle.

This clonotype was seen only a few times. The chain employs TRBV12-3 or TRBV12-4 and TRBJ1-4; D is perhaps TRBD1 (6 bases). The CDR3 covers 15 residues. V was pared by 6 bases and J by 7 bases, with 18 bases between. The CDR3 bases are TGTGCCAGCAGGACAAGCAGGGGAAGCGGTGAAAAACTGTTTTTT. Its translation is CASRTSRGSGEKLFF.